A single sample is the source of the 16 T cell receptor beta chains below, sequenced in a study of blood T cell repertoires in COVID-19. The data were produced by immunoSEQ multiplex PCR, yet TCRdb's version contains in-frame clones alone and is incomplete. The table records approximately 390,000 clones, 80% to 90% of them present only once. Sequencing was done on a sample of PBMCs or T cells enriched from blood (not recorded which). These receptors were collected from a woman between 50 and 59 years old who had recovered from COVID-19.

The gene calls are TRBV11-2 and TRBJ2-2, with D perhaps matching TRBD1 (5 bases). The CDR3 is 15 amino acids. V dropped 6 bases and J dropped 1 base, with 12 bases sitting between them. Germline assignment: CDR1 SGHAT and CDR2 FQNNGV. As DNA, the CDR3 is TGTGCCAGCAGGAAAGGGGTTGGGAACACCGGGGAGCTGTTTTTT. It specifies CASRKGVGNTGELFF.

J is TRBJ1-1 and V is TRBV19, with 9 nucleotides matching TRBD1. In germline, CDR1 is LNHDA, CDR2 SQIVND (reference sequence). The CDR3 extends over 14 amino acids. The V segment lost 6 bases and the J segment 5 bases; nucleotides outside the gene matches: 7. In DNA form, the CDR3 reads TGTGCCAGTAGCTCCGGGACAGGGACTACTGAAGCTTTCTTT. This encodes CASSSGTGTTEAFF.

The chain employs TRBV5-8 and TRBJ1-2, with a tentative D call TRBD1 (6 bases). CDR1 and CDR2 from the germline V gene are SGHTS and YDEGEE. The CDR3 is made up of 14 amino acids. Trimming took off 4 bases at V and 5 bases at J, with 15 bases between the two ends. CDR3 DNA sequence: TGTGCCAGCAGCAAGACAGGTTTCGGGTATGGCTACACCTTC. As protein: CASSKTGFGYGYTF.

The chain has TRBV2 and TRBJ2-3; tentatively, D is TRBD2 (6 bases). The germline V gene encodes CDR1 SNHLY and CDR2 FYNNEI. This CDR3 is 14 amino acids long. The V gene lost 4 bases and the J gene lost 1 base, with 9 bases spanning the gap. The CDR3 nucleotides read TGTGCCAGCAGTGGTCAGCGGGGCACAGATACGCAGTATTTT. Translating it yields CASSGQRGTDTQYF. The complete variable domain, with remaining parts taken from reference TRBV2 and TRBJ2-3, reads EPEVTQTPSHQVTQMGQEVILRCVPISNHLYFYWYRQILGQKVEFLVSFYNNEISEKSEIFDDQFSVERPDGSNFTLKIRSTKLEDSAMYFCASSGQRGTDTQYFGPGTRLTVL.

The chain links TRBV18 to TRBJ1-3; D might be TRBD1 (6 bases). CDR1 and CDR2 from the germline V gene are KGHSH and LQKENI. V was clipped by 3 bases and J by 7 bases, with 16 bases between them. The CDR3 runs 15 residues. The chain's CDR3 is CASSPANGGANTIYF. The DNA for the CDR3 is TGTGCCAGCTCACCGGCTAATGGGGGCGCGAACACCATATATTTT.

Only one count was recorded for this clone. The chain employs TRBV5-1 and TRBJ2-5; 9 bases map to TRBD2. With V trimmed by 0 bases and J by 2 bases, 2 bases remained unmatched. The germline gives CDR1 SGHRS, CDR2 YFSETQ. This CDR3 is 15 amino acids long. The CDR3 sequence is CASSLGGLAQETQYF. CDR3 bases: TGCGCCAGCAGCTTGGGGGGACTAGCTCAAGAGACCCAGTACTTC.

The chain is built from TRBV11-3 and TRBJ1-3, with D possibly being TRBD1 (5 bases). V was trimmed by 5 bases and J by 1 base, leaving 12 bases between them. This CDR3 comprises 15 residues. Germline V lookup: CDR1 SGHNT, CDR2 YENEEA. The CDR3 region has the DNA TGTGCCAGCAGCGGTAAGCGACAGTCTGGAAACACCATATATTTT. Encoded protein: CASSGKRQSGNTIYF.

Here the CDR3 reads CASSVEIYNSPLHF. For the CDR3, the DNA is TGTGCCAGCAGTGTAGAAATTTATAATTCACCCCTCCACTTT. V and J are TRBV25-1 and TRBJ1-6; no firm D call. V was cut by 4 bases and J by 4 bases, with 8 bases left in between. Germline CDR1 MGHDK, CDR2 SYGVNS. There are 14 residues in the CDR3.

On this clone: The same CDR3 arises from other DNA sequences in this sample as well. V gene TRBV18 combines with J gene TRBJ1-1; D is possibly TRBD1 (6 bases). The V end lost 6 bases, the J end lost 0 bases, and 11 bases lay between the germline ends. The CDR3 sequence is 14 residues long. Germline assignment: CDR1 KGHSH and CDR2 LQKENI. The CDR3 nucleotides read TGTGCCAGCTCCCCTGGACAGTTGAACACTGAAGCTTTCTTT. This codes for CASSPGQLNTEAFF.

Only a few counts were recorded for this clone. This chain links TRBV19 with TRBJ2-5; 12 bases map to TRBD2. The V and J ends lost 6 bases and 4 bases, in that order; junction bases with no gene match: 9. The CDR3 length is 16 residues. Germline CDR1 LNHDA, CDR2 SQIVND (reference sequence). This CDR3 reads CASSRLAGASPETQYF. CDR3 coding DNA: TGTGCCAGTAGCCGACTAGCGGGGGCCTCTCCAGAGACCCAGTACTTC.

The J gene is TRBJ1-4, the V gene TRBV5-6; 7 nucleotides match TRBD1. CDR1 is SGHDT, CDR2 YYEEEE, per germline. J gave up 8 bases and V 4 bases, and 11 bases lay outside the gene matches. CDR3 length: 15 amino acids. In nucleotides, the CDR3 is TGTGCCAGCAGCGTCACGACAGGGCGGGGAGAAAAACTGTTTTTT. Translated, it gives CASSVTTGRGEKLFF.

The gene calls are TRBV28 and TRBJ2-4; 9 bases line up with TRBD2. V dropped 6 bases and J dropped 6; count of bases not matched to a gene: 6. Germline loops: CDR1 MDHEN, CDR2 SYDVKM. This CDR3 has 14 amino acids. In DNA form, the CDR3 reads TGTGCCAGCAGGCCCGGGACTAGCCTAAACATTCAGTACTTC. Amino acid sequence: CASRPGTSLNIQYF. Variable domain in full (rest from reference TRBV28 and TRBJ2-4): DVKVTQSSRYLVKRTGEKVFLECVQDMDHENMFWYRQDPGLGLRLIYFSYDVKMKEKGDIPEGYSVSREKKERFSLILESASTNQTSMYLCASRPGTSLNIQYFGAGTRLSVL.

The CDR3 region is CASSLKSRRTLGETQYF. The CDR3 DNA reads TGTGCCAGCAGCTTAAAATCGAGGAGGACTTTAGGCGAGACCCAGTACTTC. The chain couples TRBV7-2 to TRBJ2-5, with a tentative D call TRBD2 (5 bases). Trimming removed 2 bases at V and 5 bases at J, with 21 bases between. Per the germline V gene, CDR1 is SGHTA and CDR2 is FQGNSA. The CDR3 is 17 amino acids.

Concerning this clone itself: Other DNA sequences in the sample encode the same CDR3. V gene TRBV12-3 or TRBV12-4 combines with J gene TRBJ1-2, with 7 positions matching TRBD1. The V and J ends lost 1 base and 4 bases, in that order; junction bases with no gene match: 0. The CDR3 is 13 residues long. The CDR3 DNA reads TGTGCCAGCAGTTTAGGACAGGGCTATGGCTACACCTTC. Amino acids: CASSLGQGYGYTF.

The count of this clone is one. Here the CDR3 reads CASSIEGQGIGSYNSPLHF. The CDR3 region has the DNA TGTGCCAGTAGTATCGAGGGACAGGGGATCGGATCCTATAATTCACCCCTCCACTTT. This sequence joins TRBV19 and TRBJ1-6, with 10 bases fitting TRBD1. CDR1 and CDR2 from the germline V gene are LNHDA and SQIVND (reference sequence). V dropped 3 bases and J dropped 1; count of bases not matched to a gene: 9. This CDR3 is 19 amino acids long.

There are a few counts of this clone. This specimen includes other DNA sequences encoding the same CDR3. CDR3 bases: TGTGCCAGCAGTTACGCGGGGCAGCCCCAGCATTTT. Protein: CASSYAGQPQHF. This sequence joins TRBV6-2 or TRBV6-3 and TRBJ1-5; D ambiguous. Trimming removed 2 bases at V and 7 bases at J, with 6 bases between. The CDR3 is made up of 12 amino acids. The V gene's germline CDR1 is MNHEY and CDR2 SVGEGT.